The TCR beta chain described here comes from a study of sequential checkpoint blockade in melanoma. Assay used: immunoSEQ multiplex PCR; TCRdb lists only in-frame clones, some missing. Of thousands of clones detected, over 25% appear once; the ten largest clones hold approximately 5.1%. Treatment specified: randomized to nivolumab then ipilimumab (arm A) or the reverse (arm B). Patients had received no earlier DNA-damaging chemotherapy. Germline V gene sequence: CDR1 KGHSH, CDR2 LQKENI. CDR3 length: 16 amino acids. The V gene lost 3 bases and the J gene lost 0 bases, with 15 bases spanning the gap. The origin of this receptor is a human donor with melanoma. Specimen: tumor tissue (inferred from file names), collected from a patient given nivolumab and ipilimumab in sequence. The chain is built from TRBV18 and TRBJ2-7; possible D gene TRBD1, 6 bases. The CDR3 DNA sequence: TGTGCCAGCTCACCTACAGGGCGCACTCTCTCCTACGAGCAGTACTTC. This gives the protein CASSPTGRTLSYEQYF.